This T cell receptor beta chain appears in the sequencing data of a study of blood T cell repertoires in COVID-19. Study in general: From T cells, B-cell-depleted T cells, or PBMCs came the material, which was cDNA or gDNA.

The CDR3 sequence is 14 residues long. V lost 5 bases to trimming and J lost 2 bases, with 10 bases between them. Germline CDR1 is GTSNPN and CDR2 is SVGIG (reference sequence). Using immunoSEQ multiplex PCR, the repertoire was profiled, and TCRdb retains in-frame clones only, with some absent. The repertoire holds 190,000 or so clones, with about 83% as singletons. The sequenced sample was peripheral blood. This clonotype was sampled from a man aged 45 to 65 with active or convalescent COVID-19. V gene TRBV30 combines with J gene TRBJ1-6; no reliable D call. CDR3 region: CAWSKEAYNSPLHF. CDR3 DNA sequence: TGTGCCTGGTCCAAGGAGGCCTATAATTCACCCCTCCACTTT.